This T cell receptor (beta chain) was obtained from a study of OX40 agonist ivuxolimab in advanced cancers. About the study: Patients with prior anti-PD-1, anti-PD-L1 or anti-CTLA-4 therapy were eligible; about 41% had some.

Profiled with immunoSEQ multiplex PCR; TCRdb holds only in-frame clones, not every one. The sample carries more than 65,000 clones, 80% to 90% recorded once. Germline V gene data show CDR1 as SGHTA and CDR2 as FQGTGA. V shed 2 bases and J shed 4 bases, with 9 bases lying between them. This CDR3 has 14 amino acids. The chain links TRBV7-3 to TRBJ2-1; D not certain. Sequencing used CD4+ or CD8+ T cells sorted from blood, obtained in a trial of the OX40 agonist ivuxolimab. The receptor comes from an adult with an advanced solid tumor such as melanoma, head and neck, liver or kidney cancer. CDR3 loop: CASSLLGSYNEQFF. CDR3 nucleotides: TGTGCCAGCAGCTTATTAGGCTCTTACAATGAGCAGTTCTTC.